This note documents a single T cell receptor beta chain sequence. Germline V CDR1 and CDR2: SGDLS, YYNGEE. V was pared by 2 bases and J by 5 bases, with 11 bases of the junction left unmatched. The CDR3 extends over 16 amino acids. This sample is drawn from a study of blood T cell repertoires in COVID-19. Study overall: Both acute and convalescent COVID-19 samples were obtained from the United States, Italy and Spain.

In the authors' methods: It was from reference gene primer amplification that nucleated cell counts were estimated. Assay: immunoSEQ multiplex PCR; the TCRdb copy retains only in-frame clones and omits some. The V and J calls and the clone size are those of that table, but D and trimming were determined from the DNA. The repertoire holds 45,000 to 55,000 clones, approximately 80% seen once, with about 15% in the top ten. The chain carries TRBV9 and TRBJ2-3; 7 bases map to TRBD2. This receptor was obtained from a human donor with active or convalescent COVID-19. The donor label of this sample is uncertain. Source material: peripheral blood. The CDR3 DNA is TGTGCCAGCAGCGTGGAAGCCGGGGAGGGTATAGATACGCAGTATTTT. Translation: CASSVEAGEGIDTQYF.